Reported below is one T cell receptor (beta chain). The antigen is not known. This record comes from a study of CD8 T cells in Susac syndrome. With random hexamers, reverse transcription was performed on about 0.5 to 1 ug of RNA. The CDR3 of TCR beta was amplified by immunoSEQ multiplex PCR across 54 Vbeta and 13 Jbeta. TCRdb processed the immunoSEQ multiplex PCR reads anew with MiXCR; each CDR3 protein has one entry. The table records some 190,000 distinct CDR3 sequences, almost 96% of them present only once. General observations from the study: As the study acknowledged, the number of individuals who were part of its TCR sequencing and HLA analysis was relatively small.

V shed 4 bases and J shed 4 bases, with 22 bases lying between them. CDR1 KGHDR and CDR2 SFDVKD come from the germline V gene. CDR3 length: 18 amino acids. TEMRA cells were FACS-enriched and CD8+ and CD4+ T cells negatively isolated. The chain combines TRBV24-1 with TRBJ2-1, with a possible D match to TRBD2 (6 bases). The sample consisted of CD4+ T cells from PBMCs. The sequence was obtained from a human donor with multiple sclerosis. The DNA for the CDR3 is TGTGCCACCAGTGACCCGGCGGCAAGTGGGCTAGCGTACAATGAGCAGTTCTTC. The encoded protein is CATSDPAASGLAYNEQFF.